This T cell receptor (beta chain) was identified during a study of chemoradiotherapy in HPV16-positive cancers. Overall study context: Candidate HPV-specific clones and shared TCR motifs came from a couple of HPV16-positive patients. The study's findings and limits: HPV-specific T cells were functionally defined from only a couple of HPV16-positive patients.

Comments on this clone: Its antigen remains unidentified.

Sequenced by immunoSEQ multiplex PCR; TCRdb stores in-frame clones only, minus some. The table lists 3,000 to 4,000 clones, less than 95% of them singletons. Sampling was carried out from a patient who underwent chemoradiotherapy. This receptor was taken from a human donor with HPV-associated anogenital cancer.

The CDR3, as DNA: TGTGCCACCAGCGGACTAAAAGGACAGATGAACACTGAAGCTTTCTTT. It is translated as CATSGLKGQMNTEAFF. The rearrangement links TRBV15 to TRBJ1-1; tentative D call: TRBD1 (6 bases). Looked up from germline, CDR1 is LNHNV and CDR2 is YYDKDF (reference sequence). The CDR3 runs 16 residues. Between the trimmed V and J ends, which lost 5 bases and 0 bases, there was a span of 16 bases.